The 11 T cell receptor beta chains listed next were all sequenced from one sample in a study of blood T cell repertoires in COVID-19. Clones were sequenced by immunoSEQ multiplex PCR, and TCRdb holds only the in-frame ones, with some missing. Here the sample spans around 46,000 clones, about 90% being singletons. The source material was peripheral blood. These receptors originate from a human donor in a cohort sampled during active COVID-19.

The DNA of the CDR3 is TGTGCCAGCAGCCCCTGGACTAGCAGCAGTGCAGATACGCAGTATTTT. Translating it yields CASSPWTSSSADTQYF. V gene TRBV3-1 (or the pseudogene TRBV3-2) combines with J gene TRBJ2-3; TRBD2 matches at 8 bases. The CDR3 length is 16 residues. From germline, CDR1 is LGHDT and CDR2 YNNKEL (reference sequence). J gave up 4 bases and V 4 bases, and 10 bases lay outside the gene matches.

The chain is built from TRBV25-1 and TRBJ2-1, with a tentative D call TRBD2 (6 bases). The V and J ends lost 4 bases and 9 bases respectively, with 10 bases between them. CDR1 and CDR2 (germline): MGHDK, SYGVNS. This CDR3 spans 12 amino acids. The CDR3: CASSGGVPEQFF. The CDR3 nucleotides are TGTGCCAGCAGTGGGGGGGTCCCTGAGCAGTTCTTC.

The chain is built from TRBV6-1 and TRBJ2-7; D gene unclear. There are 14 residues in the CDR3. Germline CDR1 reads MNHNS; CDR2 reads SASEGT. Between the trimmed V and J ends, which lost 3 bases and 3 bases, there was a span of 12 bases. The CDR3 is CASSEYQSNYEQYF. The CDR3 region has the DNA TGTGCCAGCAGTGAGTACCAAAGCAACTACGAGCAGTACTTC.

This sequence joins TRBV5-4 and TRBJ2-2, with 9 nucleotides matching TRBD2. The CDR3 is 18 amino acids. Germline V gives CDR1 SGHNT, CDR2 YYREEE (reference sequence). Losses at the gene ends were 0 bases for V and 0 bases for J; bases not matched to a gene: 6. The CDR3 protein is CASSLGSGGTPNTGELFF. CDR3 DNA: TGTGCCAGCAGCTTGGGTAGCGGGGGAACCCCGAACACCGGGGAGCTGTTTTTT.

This chain uses TRBV15 with TRBJ2-6, with D possibly TRBD1 on 6 matching bases. The V end was cut by 1 base, the J end by 1 base, with 8 bases between. Germline V gene sequence: CDR1 LNHNV, CDR2 YYDKDF (reference sequence). The CDR3 is made up of 16 amino acids. The chain's CDR3 is CATSRGQGSGANVLTF. The CDR3 DNA follows: TGTGCCACCAGCAGAGGGCAGGGGTCTGGGGCCAACGTCCTGACTTTC.

The chain employs TRBV2 and TRBJ1-5; perhaps TRBD1 as D (5 bases). Looked up from germline, CDR1 is SNHLY and CDR2 is FYNNEI. CDR3 length: 14 residues. V shed 6 bases and J shed 0 bases, with 9 bases lying between them. The CDR3 coding sequence is TGTGCCAGCAGCGCTGACAGTAGCAATCAGCCCCAGCATTTT. Translation: CASSADSSNQPQHF.

The chain employs TRBV24-1 and TRBJ1-2; 7 bases align to TRBD1. The CDR3 totals 14 residues. Unmatched junction bases numbered 5, after V lost 1 base and J lost 7 bases. Germline values: CDR1 KGHDR, CDR2 SFDVKD. The CDR3 reads CATSDFRTGRGYTF. In nucleotides, the CDR3 is TGTGCCACCAGTGATTTTAGGACAGGACGTGGCTACACCTTC.

The V gene is TRBV29-1, the J gene TRBJ2-2; 13 bases match TRBD2. The V gene's germline CDR1 is SQVTM and CDR2 ANQGSEA. The CDR3 is made up of 16 amino acids. Trimming took 5 bases from V and 3 from J; bases not matched to a gene: 6. CDR3 region: CSVRLAGGSDTGELFF. The DNA of the CDR3 is TGCAGCGTTAGACTAGCGGGAGGTTCAGACACCGGGGAGCTGTTTTTT.

The chain is built from TRBV5-4 and TRBJ2-1; D unclear. Germline V CDR1 and CDR2: SGHNT, YYREEE (reference sequence). This CDR3 spans 12 amino acids. V dropped 0 bases and J dropped 9 bases, with 7 bases sitting between them. The CDR3 DNA reads TGTGCCAGCAGCTTGGGGCCAGGTGAGCAGTTCTTC. Protein: CASSLGPGEQFF.

Remarks on this clone: The junction shows a germline mismatch at one end, possibly a read error. This chain joins TRBV5-4 and TRBJ1-4, with a tentative D call TRBD1 (6 bases). This CDR3 region has 13 residues. The germline V gene encodes CDR1 SGHNT and CDR2 YYREEE (reference sequence). The DNA of the CDR3 is TGTGCCAGCAGACGAGAGGGGGGGGACCGCACGGTTTTT. The encoded protein is CASRREGGDRTVF.

This sequence joins TRBV9 and TRBJ1-3; D may be TRBD1 (5 bases). Germline V lookup: CDR1 SGDLS, CDR2 YYNGEE. The CDR3 sequence is 18 residues long. The V end was cut by 4 bases, the J end by 0 bases, with 20 bases between. The CDR3 region has the DNA TGTGCCAGCAGCCCATCTTGGGAGGGGATGCCCTCTGGAAACACCATATATTTT. Protein: CASSPSWEGMPSGNTIYF.